These 28 T cell receptor beta chains originate from one sample sequenced in a study of shared clonotypes between healthy human individuals. TCRdb's table, derived via immunoSEQ multiplex PCR, lists solely in-frame clones and lacks some. The table records under 130,000 clones, about 66% of them present only once. The material sequenced was memory CD8+ T cells sorted from blood. This sample's subset: CD45RO+ cells pooled with CCR7-negative TemRA cells. All receptors derive from a woman in her 30s in good health.

The chain carries TRBV2 and TRBJ1-1, with D hard to call. CDR1 SNHLY and CDR2 FYNNEI come from the germline V gene. The CDR3 totals 12 residues. Trimming took 1 base from V and 7 from J, leaving 7 bases between them. The CDR3 coding sequence is TGTGCCAGCAGTGAAGTGGAGAGTGAAGCTTTCTTT. Translation: CASSEVESEAFF.

This clone was picked up one time. The chain joins TRBV4-1 to TRBJ2-7, with D possibly being TRBD2 (5 bases). V dropped 3 bases and J dropped 3 bases, with 12 bases sitting between them. Germline CDR1 reads MGHRA; CDR2 reads YSYEKL. The CDR3 covers 14 residues. Written as DNA, the CDR3 is TGCGCCAGCAGCCATGTAGCGAGCTTCTACGAGCAGTACTTC. It yields the protein CASSHVASFYEQYF.

This chain links TRBV4-1 with TRBJ2-5; 10 bases align to TRBD1. Matching the DNA end better, TRBJ2-7 makes the J call doubtful. The germline gives CDR1 MGHRA, CDR2 YSYEKL. This CDR3 region has 16 residues. The CDR3, as DNA: TGCGCCAGCAGCCAAGTTGCAGGGACAGGGGCTTCCGAGCAGTACTTC. Translation: CASSQVAGTGASEQYF.

The chain combines TRBV14 with TRBJ2-3; 11 nucleotides agree with TRBD2. Germline values: CDR1 SGHDN, CDR2 FVKESK. CDR3 length: 17 amino acids. V gave up 0 bases and J gave up 6 bases; unmatched junction bases: 8. Here the CDR3 DNA reads TGTGCCAGCAGCCAAGAAGACCTAGCGGGAGGTGTTGATACGCAGTATTTT. Translating gives CASSQEDLAGGVDTQYF.

The chain uses TRBV19 and TRBJ2-4; 7 positions agree with TRBD2. Germline CDR1 and CDR2: LNHDA and SQIVND (reference sequence). After removal of 6 bases from V and 6 bases from J, the junction contained 8 bases not matched to a gene. The CDR3 runs to 14 residues. The CDR3 protein is CASSLGTGGNIQYF. DNA for the CDR3: TGTGCCAGTAGCCTGGGCACGGGAGGAAACATTCAGTACTTC. The entire variable domain, with the rest obtained from reference TRBV19 and TRBJ2-4, is as follows: DGGITQSPKYLFRKEGQNVTLSCEQNLNHDAMYWYRQDPGQGLRLIYYSQIVNDFQKGDIAEGYSVSREKKESFPLTVTSAQKNPTAFYLCASSLGTGGNIQYFGAGTRLSVL.

This clone was seen many times. The sample holds other DNA sequences that translate to the same CDR3. The CDR3: CASSSTGSGNQPQHF. In DNA, the CDR3 is TGTGCCAGCAGTTCGACAGGTTCGGGCAATCAGCCCCAGCATTTT. The chain couples TRBV7-9 to TRBJ1-5, with a weak D call TRBD1 (6 bases). V lost 6 bases and J lost 2, with 14 bases in between. The germline CDR1 and CDR2 sequences are SEHNR and FQNEAQ (reference sequence). This CDR3 has 15 residues.

The V and J genes are TRBV7-9 and TRBJ2-7; a possible D gene is TRBD2 (5 bases). Germline lookup yields CDR1 SEHNR and CDR2 FQNEAQ (reference sequence). CDR3 length: 13 amino acids. Trimming took 8 bases from V and 1 from J, leaving 12 bases between them. CDR3 protein: CASDNAGSYEQYF. The CDR3 nucleotides are TGTGCCAGCGATAATGCGGGTTCCTACGAGCAGTACTTC.

V usage is TRBV11-2 and J usage is TRBJ1-4, with D unresolved. The CDR3 has 12 amino acids. CDR1 and CDR2 from the germline V gene are SGHAT and FQNNGV. Trimming shortened V by 2 bases and J by 7 bases, and 5 bases separated the two germline ends. CDR3 residues: CASSLLGEKLFF. The CDR3 coding sequence is TGTGCCAGCAGCTTATTAGGTGAAAAACTGTTTTTT.

Regarding this clone: A much larger clone is a single base away; this may be a read error. This chain uses TRBV11-2 with TRBJ2-7; no firm D call. V was cut by 1 base and J by 4 bases, with 5 bases left in between. The CDR3 extends over 12 amino acids. The germline CDR1 and CDR2 sequences are SGHAT and FQNNGV. The CDR3, as DNA: TGTGCCAGCAGCTTAGTGGGATACGAGCAGTACTTC. Protein sequence: CASSLVGYEQYF.

This clone has only a few counts. The rearrangement uses TRBV7-8 and TRBJ2-7, with D tentatively TRBD1 (6 bases). V shed 3 bases and J shed 5 bases, with 11 bases lying between them. CDR1 and CDR2 (germline): SGHVS, FQNEAQ. This CDR3 is built from 13 residues. CDR3 DNA sequence: TGTGCCAGCAGCTTCAGGGGTGGCAACGAGCAGTACTTC. It yields the protein CASSFRGGNEQYF.

The chain employs TRBV28 and TRBJ1-1, with 7 nucleotides matching TRBD1. CDR1 and CDR2 (germline): MDHEN, SYDVKM. The CDR3 contains 14 residues. The V segment lost 5 bases and the J segment 6 bases; nucleotides outside the gene matches: 9. CDR3 amino acids: CASSGRDRAAEAFF. In DNA form, the CDR3 reads TGTGCCAGCAGTGGCCGAGACAGGGCGGCTGAAGCTTTCTTT.

This clone was found many times. The chain has TRBV30 and TRBJ1-6; D is uncertain. This CDR3 has 13 residues. The V and J ends lost 3 bases and 7 bases respectively, with 10 bases between them. CDR1 and CDR2 from the germline V gene are GTSNPN and SVGIG (reference sequence). CDR3 protein: CAWRGRGNSPLHF. The CDR3 nucleotides read TGTGCCTGGAGAGGTCGAGGCAATTCACCCCTCCACTTT.

This clone was seen many times. This chain uses TRBV28 with TRBJ2-5; D not resolved. V was shortened by 5 bases and J by 2 bases, with 18 bases between the two germline ends. CDR1 MDHEN and CDR2 SYDVKM come from the germline V gene. The CDR3 has 16 residues. DNA of the CDR3: TGTGCCAGCAGTCGTAACCCGGTGGCCTATCAAGAGACCCAGTACTTC. It specifies CASSRNPVAYQETQYF.

The chain is built from TRBV4-1 and TRBJ2-7, with D possibly TRBD2 on 5 matching bases. The CDR3 is 16 residues long. Germline assignment: CDR1 MGHRA and CDR2 YSYEKL. Between the trimmed V and J ends, which lost 0 bases and 4 bases, there was a span of 16 bases. The CDR3 bases are TGCGCCAGCAGCCAAGATCTTTCGGGGTTCGTTTACGAGCAGTACTTC. Its protein is CASSQDLSGFVYEQYF.

The CDR3 bases are TGTGCCAGCAGCCCGGTGACATTCAGCCTTGGCTACACCTTC. Its protein product is CASSPVTFSLGYTF. The rearrangement uses TRBV6-5 and TRBJ1-2; D is undetermined. The CDR3 spans 14 residues. Per germline, CDR1 MNHEY and CDR2 SVGAGI. V was cut by 6 bases and J by 7 bases, with 18 bases left in between.

The genes are TRBV11-2 and TRBJ2-7; 12 bases fit TRBD1. Germline V gives CDR1 SGHAT, CDR2 FQNNGV. V lost 6 bases and J lost 6; bases outside the gene matches: 9. The CDR3 extends over 15 amino acids. The CDR3 reads CASSRGTGGLSEQYF. The CDR3 coding sequence is TGTGCCAGCAGTCGAGGGACAGGGGGCCTTAGCGAGCAGTACTTC.

The chain carries TRBV5-4 and TRBJ2-7; D could derive from TRBD1 or TRBD2 (6 bases each). Trimming removed 4 bases from V and 4 bases from J, with 18 bases in between. Germline V gives CDR1 SGHNT, CDR2 YYREEE (reference sequence). The CDR3 spans 15 residues. CDR3 sequence reads: CASSGGRTAVYEQYF. DNA for the CDR3: TGTGCCAGCAGCGGGGGGCGTACGGCGGTATACGAGCAGTACTTC. Full variable domain (rest looked up from reference TRBV5-4 and TRBJ2-7): ETGVTQSPTHLIKTRGQQVTLRCSSQSGHNTVSWYQQALGQGPQFIFQYYREEENGRGNFPPRFSGLQFPNYSSELNVNALELDDSALYLCASSGGRTAVYEQYFGPGTRLTVT.

The rearrangement uses TRBV7-6 and TRBJ2-7; no clear D gene. V shed 0 bases and J shed 2 bases, with 8 bases lying between them. Germline lookup yields CDR1 SGHVS and CDR2 FNYEAQ. The CDR3 totals 14 residues. In nucleotides, the CDR3 is TGTGCCAGCAGCTTAGCGAACGGCCCCTACGAGCAGTACTTC. It encodes CASSLANGPYEQYF. Filled out from reference TRBV7-6 and TRBJ2-7, the complete variable domain reads GAGVSQSPRYKVTKRGQDVALRCDPISGHVSLYWYRQALGQGPEFLTYFNYEAQQDKSGLPNDRFSAERPEGSISTLTIQRTEQRDSAMYRCASSLANGPYEQYFGPGTRLTVT.

V gene TRBV5-5 combines with J gene TRBJ1-1, with D tentatively TRBD1 (6 bases). Trimming shortened V by 4 bases and J by 1 base, and 17 bases separated the two germline ends. The CDR3 length is 16 residues. Looked up from germline, CDR1 is SGHKS and CDR2 is YYEKEE (reference sequence). The CDR3 loop is CASSGDTGTPNTEAFF. DNA for the CDR3: TGTGCCAGCAGCGGCGATACCGGGACACCGAACACTGAAGCTTTCTTT. The whole variable domain, remainder taken from reference TRBV5-5 and TRBJ1-1, is DAGVTQSPTHLIKTRGQQVTLRCSPISGHKSVSWYQQVLGQGPQFIFQYYEKEERGRGNFPDRFSARQFPNYSSELNVNALLLGDSALYLCASSGDTGTPNTEAFFGQGTRLTVV.

The rearrangement uses TRBV5-8 and TRBJ2-6; D not certain. The ends were cut back, 2 bases at V and 4 bases at J, with 10 bases in the middle. Germline V gene data show CDR1 as SGHTS and CDR2 as YDEGEE. This CDR3 has 15 amino acids. The CDR3 reads CASSFLGRGANVLTF. The CDR3 region has the DNA TGTGCCAGCAGCTTTCTGGGCAGAGGGGCCAACGTCCTGACTTTC.

This clone came up many times. This CDR3 is CSASTAYEQYF. The CDR3 nucleotides are TGCAGTGCTAGTACAGCCTACGAGCAGTACTTC. This chain links TRBV20-1 with TRBJ2-7; D uncertain. Germline V lookup: CDR1 DFQATT, CDR2 SNEGSKA (reference sequence). Trimming cost V 3 bases and J 2 bases, with 5 bases left between them. The CDR3 is 11 residues long.

The chain has TRBV2 and TRBJ2-5, with TRBD1 identical over 10 bases. This CDR3 comprises 14 residues. V dropped 6 bases and J dropped 1; count of bases not matched to a gene: 2. Germline V gives CDR1 SNHLY, CDR2 FYNNEI. The CDR3 protein is CASSRDRGQETQYF. The CDR3 DNA is TGTGCCAGCAGCCGGGACAGGGGCCAAGAGACCCAGTACTTC.

The chain is built from TRBV27 and TRBJ2-2, with no clear D. The CDR3 is 13 amino acids. Germline-derived CDR1 and CDR2 are MNHEY and SMNVEV (reference sequence). V lost 7 bases and J lost 4, with 10 bases in between. CDR3 sequence reads: CASTALGTGELFF. The CDR3 bases are TGTGCCAGCACCGCACTGGGCACCGGGGAGCTGTTTTTT.

This chain joins TRBV28 and TRBJ1-5; D is uncertain. The CDR3 extends over 16 amino acids. V lost 4 bases, J lost 1 base, and 14 bases lay in between. Germline CDR1 reads MDHEN; CDR2 reads SYDVKM. The CDR3: CASSSLVLKSNQPQHF. In DNA form, the CDR3 reads TGTGCCAGCAGTTCCCTCGTCTTAAAAAGCAATCAGCCCCAGCATTTT.

This clone was detected once. A far larger clone is just one base off, so this is likely a read error. Additional DNA sequences in this sample encode the identical CDR3. The genes are TRBV9 and TRBJ2-2; perhaps TRBD2 as D (5 bases). Per germline, CDR1 SGDLS and CDR2 YYNGEE. The CDR3 consists of 14 residues. Trimming took off 0 bases at V and 8 bases at J, with 11 bases between the two ends. CDR3 protein: CASSVGRGTGELFF. CDR3 bases: TGTGCCAGCAGCGTAGGCCGGGGAACTGGGGAGCTGTTTTTT. Full variable domain (outside the CDR3, taken from reference TRBV9 and TRBJ2-2): DSGVTQTPKHLITATGQRVTLRCSPRSGDLSVYWYQQSLDQGLQFLIQYYNGEERAKGNILERFSAQQFPDLHSELNLSSLELGDSALYFCASSVGRGTGELFFGEGSRLTVL.

The V gene is TRBV16, the J gene TRBJ2-2; the match to TRBD1 covers 8 bases. Germline values: CDR1 KGHSY, CDR2 FQNENV. The J segment lost 6 bases and the V segment lost 3 bases, leaving 6 bases of the junction unmatched. The CDR3 covers 15 residues. The CDR3 DNA is TGTGCCAGCAGCCAGCAATCGACAGGGGCCGGGGAGCTGTTTTTT. This codes for CASSQQSTGAGELFF.

This chain connects TRBV7-9 to TRBJ2-7; D may be TRBD1 (6 bases). Germline V gives CDR1 SEHNR, CDR2 FQNEAQ (reference sequence). V was shortened by 5 bases and J by 3 bases, with 11 bases between the two germline ends. This CDR3 contains 13 residues. The CDR3 coding sequence is TGTGCCAGCAGCCGCGACAGGCTCTACGAGCAGTACTTC. It specifies CASSRDRLYEQYF.

This clone was observed many times. The V and J genes are TRBV9 and TRBJ2-3, with 7 bases identical to TRBD2. The CDR3 covers 16 residues. With 5 bases clipped from V and 4 bases from J, the junction kept 13 bases outside the gene matches. CDR1 is SGDLS and CDR2 is YYNGEE in the germline V gene. The DNA of the CDR3 is TGTGCCAGCAGTCCTATTCGGGCGGGAGAACCAGATACGCAGTATTTT. It codes for CASSPIRAGEPDTQYF.